The rows below give T cell receptor beta chains drawn from one sample of a study of blood T cell repertoires in COVID-19. Clones were sequenced by immunoSEQ multiplex PCR, and TCRdb holds only the in-frame ones, with some missing. This table has 250,000 to 300,000 clones, approximately 87% appearing once. The source material was peripheral blood. These receptors were obtained from a man between 60 and 75 years old who had recovered from COVID-19. CDR3s include the opening cysteine and the closing phenylalanine or tryptophan. Each record gives: J gene, CDR3 length, clone size, D gene, V gene, CDR3 protein, CDR3 DNA. D genes are given only for firm matches. Clone size, where shown, is once, few, many, or a class for clones that have expanded.

J: TRBJ2-1; length: 17; size: .; D: TRBD1; V: TRBV29-1; CDR3: CSVEKGGQLPGYNEQFF; DNA: TGCAGCGTTGAAAAAGGGGGACAGCTTCCAGGCTACAATGAGCAGTTCTTC
J: TRBJ2-5; length: 15; size: .; D: .; V: TRBV23-1; CDR3: CASSRTGKGLETQYF; DNA: TGCGCCAGCAGTCGAACGGGGAAAGGATTGGAGACCCAGTACTTC
J: TRBJ2-2; length: 14; size: .; D: .; V: TRBV25-1; CDR3: CASSATWGAGELFF; DNA: TGTGCCAGCAGTGCAACATGGGGGGCCGGGGAGCTGTTTTTT
J: TRBJ1-1; length: 14; size: few; D: .; V: TRBV15; CDR3: CATSRDAGDTEAFF; DNA: TGTGCCACCAGCAGAGATGCGGGGGACACTGAAGCTTTCTTT
J: TRBJ1-5; length: 14; size: many; D: TRBD1; V: TRBV5-5; CDR3: CASSWGTGGQPQHF; DNA: TGTGCCAGCAGCTGGGGGACAGGTGGACAGCCCCAGCATTTT
J: TRBJ1-4; length: 14; size: once; D: TRBD1; V: TRBV19; CDR3: CASSTTGGGEKLFF; DNA: TGTGCCAGTAGTACAACAGGGGGTGGTGAAAAACTGTTTTTT
J: TRBJ1-2; length: 12; size: few; D: TRBD1; V: TRBV14; CDR3: CASSWDRVGYTF; DNA: TGTGCCAGCAGCTGGGACAGGGTCGGCTACACCTTC
J: TRBJ2-2; length: 15; size: .; D: .; V: TRBV2; CDR3: CASSRTETNTGELFF; DNA: TGTGCCAGCAGTCGGACAGAGACAAACACCGGGGAGCTGTTTTTT
J: TRBJ1-2; length: 14; size: .; D: TRBD1; V: TRBV5-4; CDR3: CASSAVGQGSGYTF; DNA: TGTGCCAGCAGCGCCGTGGGACAGGGAAGTGGCTACACCTTC
J: TRBJ2-2; length: 18; size: .; D: .; V: TRBV11-2; CDR3: CASSLPLGGILNTGELFF; DNA: TGTGCCAGCAGCTTACCGTTAGGAGGGATCTTAAACACCGGGGAGCTGTTTTTT
J: TRBJ1-1; length: 15; size: .; D: TRBD1; V: TRBV3-1/TRBV3-2; CDR3: CASRYSTGGITEAFF; DNA: TGTGCCAGCAGGTATTCGACAGGGGGGATAACTGAAGCTTTCTTT
J: TRBJ1-1; length: 15; size: .; D: TRBD1; V: TRBV18; CDR3: CASSPATGRRTEAFF; DNA: TGTGCCAGCTCACCTGCGACAGGGAGGAGGACTGAAGCTTTCTTT
J: TRBJ1-1; length: 12; size: .; D: TRBD1; V: TRBV3-1/TRBV3-2; CDR3: CASSQATGEAFF; DNA: TGTGCCAGCAGCCAAGCGACAGGGGAAGCTTTCTTT
J: TRBJ2-7; length: 17; size: few; D: .; V: TRBV2; CDR3: CASSQDGNLYTGREQYF; DNA: TGTGCCAGCAGCCAGGACGGAAATCTATATACGGGGAGGGAGCAGTACTTC
J: TRBJ1-5; length: 12; size: .; D: .; V: TRBV29-1; CDR3: CSVGQDDQPQHF; DNA: TGCAGCGTTGGACAGGACGATCAGCCCCAGCATTTT
J: TRBJ2-7; length: 16; size: .; D: TRBD1; V: TRBV7-8; CDR3: CASSLGGQVSSYEQYF; DNA: TGTGCCAGCAGCCTAGGGGGACAGGTGAGCTCCTACGAGCAGTACTTC
J: TRBJ2-3; length: 12; size: few; D: .; V: TRBV5-4; CDR3: CASSRGTDTQYF; DNA: TGTGCCAGCAGCCGGGGCACAGATACGCAGTATTTT
J: TRBJ2-7; length: 15; size: .; D: TRBD2; V: TRBV16; CDR3: CASSQGLAGTYEQYF; DNA: TGTGCCAGCAGCCAGGGACTAGCGGGTACCTACGAGCAGTACTTC
J: TRBJ2-7; length: 16; size: .; D: .; V: TRBV10-3; CDR3: CAISEGGGSVKYEQYF; DNA: TGTGCCATCAGTGAGGGGGGGGGCTCGGTGAAATACGAGCAGTACTTC
J: TRBJ1-1; length: 14; size: .; D: .; V: TRBV18; CDR3: CASSPGGDRPEAFF; DNA: TGTGCCAGCTCACCCGGGGGTGATCGCCCTGAAGCTTTCTTT
J: TRBJ1-2; length: 14; size: .; D: .; V: TRBV5-4; CDR3: CASSSRGGNYGYTF; DNA: TGTGCCAGCAGCTCCCGGGGGGGGAACTATGGCTACACCTTC
J: TRBJ2-2; length: 17; size: .; D: TRBD2; V: TRBV11-2; CDR3: CASSPPGLAINTGELFF; DNA: TGTGCCAGCAGCCCACCGGGACTAGCGATAAACACCGGGGAGCTGTTTTTT
J: TRBJ1-1; length: 11; size: .; D: .; V: TRBV2; CDR3: CASSDNYVGFF; DNA: TGTGCCAGCAGTGATAACTATGTGGGTTTCTTT
J: TRBJ2-1; length: 13; size: .; D: .; V: TRBV3-1/TRBV3-2; CDR3: CASSQDQRTNRIF; DNA: TGTGCCAGCAGCCAAGATCAACGGACTAATAGGATCTTC
J: TRBJ1-3; length: 13; size: .; D: .; V: TRBV6-5; CDR3: CASTAGSGNTIYF; DNA: TGTGCCAGCACCGCGGGCTCTGGAAACACCATATATTTT
J: TRBJ2-1; length: 18; size: .; D: TRBD2; V: TRBV7-2; CDR3: CASSLALFGGASYNEQFF; DNA: TGTGCCAGCAGCTTAGCGTTGTTCGGGGGGGCCTCCTACAATGAGCAGTTCTTC
J: TRBJ1-2; length: 13; size: .; D: .; V: TRBV7-8; CDR3: CASSLTAFYGYTF; DNA: TGTGCCAGCAGCTTGACAGCATTCTATGGCTACACCTTC
J: TRBJ1-6; length: 17; size: once; D: TRBD1; V: TRBV5-4; CDR3: CASSLPGQGASDSPLHF; DNA: TGTGCCAGCAGCTTACCGGGACAGGGGGCCTCGGATTCACCCCTCCACTTT
J: TRBJ1-4; length: 16; size: .; D: TRBD1; V: TRBV14; CDR3: CASSQRRQGANEKLFF; DNA: TGTGCCAGCAGCCAAAGGAGACAGGGGGCAAATGAAAAACTGTTTTTT
J: TRBJ2-2; length: 12; size: once; D: .; V: TRBV28; CDR3: CASSLETGELFF; DNA: TGTGCCAGCAGTTTGGAGACCGGGGAGCTGTTTTTT
J: TRBJ1-4; length: 14; size: .; D: .; V: TRBV3-1/TRBV3-2; CDR3: CASSQRQSNEKLFF; DNA: TGTGCCAGCAGCCAAAGACAGTCTAATGAAAAACTGTTTTTT
J: TRBJ2-7; length: 15; size: .; D: TRBD2; V: TRBV11-2; CDR3: CASSPLSGGEGEQYF; DNA: TGTGCCAGCAGCCCCCTTAGCGGGGGGGAAGGCGAGCAGTACTTC
J: TRBJ1-1; length: 15; size: .; D: .; V: TRBV5-1; CDR3: CASSLEFQENTEAFF; DNA: TGCGCCAGCAGCTTGGAATTCCAGGAGAACACTGAAGCTTTCTTT
J: TRBJ2-3; length: 15; size: .; D: .; V: TRBV7-2; CDR3: CASSPGGGGAGTQYF; DNA: TGTGCCAGCAGCCCAGGGGGCGGGGGCGCGGGTACGCAGTATTTT
J: TRBJ1-3; length: 15; size: .; D: .; V: TRBV7-9; CDR3: CASSARGAGGNTIYF; DNA: TGTGCCAGCAGCGCTCGGGGGGCCGGAGGAAACACCATATATTTT
J: TRBJ2-7; length: 16; size: .; D: TRBD2; V: TRBV5-1; CDR3: CASTPGRRGRTYEQYF; DNA: TGCGCCAGCACCCCGGGACGGCGGGGGAGGACCTACGAGCAGTACTTC
J: TRBJ1-4; length: 11; size: .; D: .; V: TRBV30; CDR3: CACSGEEKLFF; DNA: TGTGCCTGCTCCGGGGAGGAAAAACTGTTTTTT
J: TRBJ2-1; length: 13; size: .; D: .; V: TRBV18; CDR3: CASSPTIYNEQFF; DNA: TGTGCCAGCTCACCAACTATCTACAATGAGCAGTTCTTC
J: TRBJ2-3; length: 15; size: .; D: TRBD2; V: TRBV2; CDR3: CASSDWAGGPNTQYF; DNA: TGTGCCAGCAGTGATTGGGCGGGAGGGCCGAATACGCAGTATTTT
J: TRBJ2-7; length: 15; size: .; D: .; V: TRBV6-5; CDR3: CASRNPGLRTYEQYF; DNA: TGTGCCAGCCGTAATCCCGGGTTACGAACGTACGAGCAGTACTTC
J: TRBJ1-2; length: 13; size: .; D: TRBD1; V: TRBV3-1/TRBV3-2; CDR3: CASTTQGASGYTF; DNA: TGTGCCAGCACTACACAGGGGGCGAGTGGCTACACCTTC
J: TRBJ1-1; length: 16; size: .; D: TRBD1; V: TRBV9; CDR3: CASSPQTGTRNTEAFF; DNA: TGTGCCAGCAGCCCACAGACAGGGACGAGAAACACTGAAGCTTTCTTT
J: TRBJ1-6; length: 20; size: .; D: .; V: TRBV5-4; CDR3: CASSLSGGGGIGSYNSPLHF; DNA: TGTGCCAGCAGCTTGTCCGGGGGGGGCGGCATAGGATCCTATAATTCACCCCTCCACTTT